The 4 T cell receptor beta chains given below trace back to one sample, sequenced in a study of shared clonotypes between healthy human individuals. Clones were read by immunoSEQ multiplex PCR, and TCRdb kept only the in-frame ones, dropping some. There are roughly 2,000,000 clones in the sample; 85% to 95% occur only once, and around 1.8% lies in the top ten. CD8 cells classed as naive were CD45RO-negative and positively selected for CCR7, excluding terminally differentiated effector memory CD45RA+ cells. Sequencing input: naive CD8+ T cells from PBMCs. These receptors originate from a man between 18 and 29 years old in good health. Some clones in this sample may be carry-over from other donors' samples.

This chain connects TRBV4-1 to TRBJ1-2, with 7 bases that match TRBD1. The V gene end was trimmed by 7 bases and the J gene end by 0 bases; junction bases not matched to a gene: 11. The germline gives CDR1 MGHRA, CDR2 YSYEKL. The CDR3 runs to 16 residues. CDR3 loop: CASNLDEGTANYGYTF. The CDR3 DNA reads TGCGCCAGCAACCTCGATGAAGGGACAGCTAACTATGGCTACACCTTC.

The V call is TRBV2, the J call TRBJ2-7; TRBD2 matches at 10 bases. The trim removed 0 bases at V and 2 bases at J, leaving 19 bases unmatched. The CDR3 contains 21 residues. Germline CDR1 and CDR2: SNHLY and FYNNEI. The CDR3 DNA follows: TGTGCCAGCAGTGAAGCTGGAGCGGGAGGGAAAACCCCGCCAAAACCCTACGAGCAGTACTTC. This translates into CASSEAGAGGKTPPKPYEQYF.

The chain joins TRBV7-9 to TRBJ1-1; 9 nucleotides align to TRBD1. The CDR3 is 15 amino acids. Germline V CDR1 and CDR2: SEHNR, FQNEAQ (reference sequence). V lost 2 bases to trimming and J lost 5 bases; unmatched junction nucleotides: 6. DNA for the CDR3: TGTGCCAGCAGCTTAAAGGGACAGGGAGATACTGAAGCTTTCTTT. Translation gives CASSLKGQGDTEAFF.

This clone was seen a single time. J is TRBJ2-7 and V is TRBV4-1; D gene unclear. V lost 3 bases and J lost 2, with 14 bases in between. The CDR3 runs to 15 residues. Germline CDR1 and CDR2: MGHRA and YSYEKL. This CDR3 is CASSHSKALPYEQYF. CDR3 bases: TGCGCCAGCAGCCACAGTAAAGCCCTCCCCTACGAGCAGTACTTC.